This T cell receptor beta chain originates from a study of T-cell reconstitution after alpha-beta-depleted transplantation in children. The sample holds many counts of this clonotype. The library targeted TCRbeta and was prepared with unique molecular identifiers. TCRdb re-called the PCR reads through MiXCR, storing one row per CDR3 protein. The sample records 150,000 to 250,000 distinct CDR3 sequences, 13% to 15% being singletons. The clonotype originates from a human donor who donated a stem cell graft to a child with acute lymphoblastic leukemia. Sequencing was performed on PBMCs from the stem cell graft donor, taken from the stem cell graft.

The CDR3 loop reads CSVDHSVLAAYNEQFF. CDR3 nucleotides: TGCAGCGTTGATCATTCGGTCCTAGCGGCCTACAATGAGCAGTTCTTC. The chain links TRBV29-1 to TRBJ2-1, with 7 bases matching TRBD2. V lost 3 bases and J lost 2; bases outside the gene matches: 10. This CDR3 is 16 amino acids long. In germline, CDR1 is SQVTM, CDR2 ANQGSEA.